The present T cell receptor (beta chain) was sequenced within a study of long-term antiretroviral therapy in people with HIV. Study conclusions and caveats: HIV repertoires showed narrower CDR3 length ranges than controls. With ART, diversity went up but was still lower than in transplant donor controls.

With regard to this clone: Its antigen remains unidentified.

Germline lookup yields CDR1 MDHEN and CDR2 SYDVKM. The CDR3 loop spans 12 amino acids. V dropped 10 bases and J dropped 0 bases, with 10 bases sitting between them. With survey level as its setting, the immunoSEQ assay was v3.0. Sequencing was performed with immunoSEQ multiplex PCR; in TCRdb, only in-frame clones are kept and a portion is missing. Of 35,000 to 45,000 clones in the sample, 80% are singletons; the top ten hold around 5.8%. Per donor, a minimum of one pre-ART and a minimum of two post-ART PBMC samples were available. The samples comprised roughly 0.9-11 million cryopreserved PBMC ahead of DNA extraction.

This clonotype was sampled from a man younger than 40 with HIV. Sequenced material: unsorted PBMCs, taken 3.4 years after starting antiretroviral therapy. The rearrangement joins TRBV28 to TRBJ2-7; possible D gene TRBD1, 6 bases. CDR3 sequence reads: CAIRDNSYEQYF. The CDR3 DNA reads TGTGCCATCCGGGACAACTCCTACGAGCAGTACTTC. Full variable domain (remainder filled in from reference TRBV28 and TRBJ2-7): DVKVTQSSRYLVKRTGEKVFLECVQDMDHENMFWYRQDPGLGLRLIYFSYDVKMKEKGDIPEGYSVSREKKERFSLILESASTNQTSMYLCAIRDNSYEQYFGPGTRLTVT.